This entry features one TCR beta chain sequence. These data originate in a study of blood T cell repertoires in COVID-19. Germline CDR1 and CDR2: LNHNV and YYDKDF (reference sequence). This CDR3 spans 13 amino acids. V gave up 0 bases and J gave up 7 bases, with 7 bases separating them. The repertoire was sequenced with immunoSEQ multiplex PCR; TCRdb's copy has only in-frame clones and lacks some. The sample has about 86,000 clones; 80% to 90% are singletons. The chain combines TRBV15 with TRBJ2-1; the D is unclear. The receptor's source is a human donor in a cohort sampled during active COVID-19. What was sequenced was peripheral blood. CDR3 sequence reads: CATSRDSRNEQFF. In DNA form, the CDR3 reads TGTGCCACCAGCAGAGATAGCCGGAATGAGCAGTTCTTC. Full variable domain (missing parts from reference TRBV15 and TRBJ2-1): DAMVIQNPRYQVTQFGKPVTLSCSQTLNHNVMYWYQQKSSQAPKLLFHYYDKDFNNEADTPDNFQSRRPNTSFCFLDIRSPGLGDTAMYLCATSRDSRNEQFFGPGTRLTVL.